This TCR beta chain originates from a study of radiotherapy plus CTLA-4 blockade in lung cancer. The CDR3 loop spans 12 amino acids. V dropped 3 bases and J dropped 6 bases, with 6 bases sitting between them. The germline V gene has CDR1 SNHLY and CDR2 FYNNEI. TCRdb's table, derived via immunoSEQ multiplex PCR, lists solely in-frame clones and lacks some. The sample carries 40,000 or so clones, 75% recorded once. The origin of this receptor is a human donor with non-small cell lung cancer who had stable disease on radiotherapy plus ipilimumab. Sequences were derived from peripheral blood, sampled from a patient treated with radiotherapy plus ipilimumab. The chain employs TRBV2 and TRBJ2-4; D is possibly TRBD1 (5 bases). The DNA of the CDR3 is TGTGCCAGCAGTGAGCAGGGAAACATTCAGTACTTC. Translating gives CASSEQGNIQYF.